Shown below are 8 T cell receptor beta chains from a single sample sequenced in a study of early T cells in non-severe SARS-CoV-2 infection. TCRdb called the 5' RACE reads again in MiXCR, with one record for every CDR3 protein. The sample includes roughly 35,000 distinct CDR3 sequences, over 6.5% of them seen just once. Source material: whole blood. The receptor set was obtained from an adult who was a healthcare worker with PCR-confirmed SARS-CoV-2 infection or an uninfected control (not recorded which).

The V gene is TRBV19, the J gene TRBJ1-1; D call uncertain. V lost 2 bases, J lost 1 base, and 2 bases lay in between. Looked up from germline, CDR1 is LNHDA and CDR2 is SQIVND (reference sequence). This CDR3 is 12 amino acids long. CDR3 in amino acids: CASSIRNTEAFF. CDR3 nucleotides: TGTGCCAGTAGTATACGGAACACTGAAGCTTTCTTT.

The rearrangement uses TRBV29-1 and TRBJ1-1, with D perhaps TRBD1 (6 bases). Trimming took 6 bases from V and 4 from J, leaving 12 bases between them. The germline V gene encodes CDR1 SQVTM and CDR2 ANQGSEA. The CDR3 sequence is 12 residues long. CDR3 loop: CSVLTQGTEAFF. CDR3 DNA: TGCAGCGTCTTGACACAGGGCACTGAAGCTTTCTTT.

At least ten counts were recorded for this clonotype. CDR3 sequence: CSARDRAAGDEQFF. The CDR3, as DNA: TGCAGTGCTAGAGATCGGGCAGCCGGCGATGAGCAGTTCTTC. The V call is TRBV20-1, the J call TRBJ2-1; D not certain. The V end was cut by 0 bases, the J end by 8 bases, with 14 bases between. Germline CDR1 is DFQATT and CDR2 is SNEGSKA (reference sequence). The CDR3 has 14 amino acids.

This clonotype has a count of ten or more. The chain has TRBV7-9 and TRBJ2-7; perhaps TRBD2 as D (5 bases). Trimming removed 5 bases from V and 1 base from J, with 12 bases in between. Germline V CDR1 and CDR2: SEHNR, FQNEAQ (reference sequence). The CDR3 has 14 amino acids. CDR3: CASSPAGNSYEQYF. The DNA of the CDR3 is TGTGCCAGCAGCCCCGCCGGGAATTCCTACGAGCAGTACTTC.

The V gene is TRBV2, the J gene TRBJ2-7; weak D call: TRBD1 (5 bases). Deletions cut 6 bases from V and 6 bases from J, with 15 bases between. Germline values: CDR1 SNHLY, CDR2 FYNNEI. The CDR3 is 13 amino acids. CDR3 sequence reads: CASRLQATGEQYF. The CDR3 nucleotides are TGTGCCAGCAGATTACAGGCCACCGGCGAGCAGTACTTC.

This clonotype was counted many times. This rearrangement joins TRBV7-9 to TRBJ2-2; a possible D gene is TRBD2 (5 bases). The CDR3 has 15 amino acids. V lost 6 bases to trimming and J lost 4 bases, with 15 bases between them. Looked up from germline, CDR1 is SEHNR and CDR2 is FQNEAQ (reference sequence). CDR3 protein: CASRSDSEGTGELFF. DNA of the CDR3: TGTGCCAGCAGGTCGGATAGCGAAGGCACCGGGGAGCTGTTTTTT.

At least ten counts were recorded for this clonotype. In DNA form, the CDR3 reads TGTGCCAGCAGTCCTCCGGGGATGAACACTGAAGCTTTCTTT. Protein sequence: CASSPPGMNTEAFF. The chain has TRBV28 and TRBJ1-1; D gene uncertain. V was trimmed by 5 bases and J by 0 bases, leaving 10 bases between them. The germline gives CDR1 MDHEN, CDR2 SYDVKM. The CDR3 is 14 residues long.

This clonotype has a count of ten or more. V gene TRBV20-1 combines with J gene TRBJ1-1, with TRBD1 identical over 10 bases. V was pared by 5 bases and J by 3 bases, with 3 bases of the junction left unmatched. This CDR3 has 13 residues. Germline CDR1 is DFQATT and CDR2 is SNEGSKA (reference sequence). CDR3 residues: CSAPGTGDTEAFF. CDR3 nucleotides: TGCAGTGCTCCTGGGACAGGGGACACTGAAGCTTTCTTT.